These 4 T cell receptor beta chains were sequenced from one sample in a study of blood T cell repertoires in COVID-19. TCRdb keeps only in-frame clones here, not all; method: immunoSEQ multiplex PCR. The sample gives 300,000 to 400,000 clones, approximately 87% of which show up once; about 8% is in the top ten. Sequenced sample: peripheral blood. The receptor source for this set is a woman between 45 and 65 years old who had recovered from COVID-19.

J is TRBJ2-5 and V is TRBV6-2 or TRBV6-3; 7 bases line up with TRBD2. The CDR3 loop spans 15 amino acids. The germline gives CDR1 MNHEY, CDR2 SVGEGT. V gave up 6 bases and J gave up 3 bases; unmatched junction bases: 10. The CDR3 here is CASSPGVLAEETQYF. The CDR3 region has the DNA TGTGCCAGCAGCCCCGGTGTCCTAGCGGAAGAGACCCAGTACTTC.

V usage is TRBV5-6 and J usage is TRBJ1-1, with 12 bases identical to TRBD1. The CDR3 covers 13 residues. Germline V gene sequence: CDR1 SGHDT, CDR2 YYEEEE. The junction had 1 base not matched to a gene; V was cut back by 5 bases and J by 5 bases. The CDR3 spells CASRGQGATEAFF. The CDR3 DNA follows: TGTGCCAGCAGGGGACAGGGGGCGACTGAAGCTTTCTTT. Full variable domain (missing parts from reference TRBV5-6 and TRBJ1-1): DAGVTQSPTHLIKTRGQQVTLRCSPKSGHDTVSWYQQALGQGPQFIFQYYEEEERQRGNFPDRFSGHQFPNYSSELNVNALLLGDSALYLCASRGQGATEAFFGQGTRLTVV.

This clone was seen just once. The chain couples TRBV29-1 to TRBJ2-7; 7 bases align to TRBD2. CDR1 is SQVTM, CDR2 ANQGSEA, per germline. With 4 bases clipped from V and 3 bases from J, the junction kept 6 bases outside the gene matches. CDR3 length: 13 residues. The DNA of the CDR3 is TGCAGCGTTGTCCGAGCGGGGATCTACGAGCAGTACTTC. It translates to CSVVRAGIYEQYF.

This chain connects TRBV5-1 to TRBJ2-1; D is unresolved. Trimming shortened V by 3 bases and J by 9 bases, and 10 bases separated the two germline ends. Germline V gene sequence: CDR1 SGHRS, CDR2 YFSETQ. CDR3 size: 12 residues. The CDR3 reads CASSSVLFEQFF. The CDR3 nucleotides read TGCGCCAGCAGCTCTGTCCTGTTTGAGCAGTTCTTC.